What follows are 31 T cell receptor beta chains derived from one specimen sequenced in a study of T cell changes during pregnancy in multiple sclerosis. TCRdb's copy holds only in-frame clones and misses some; the assay was immunoSEQ multiplex PCR. The table records about 44,000 clones, nearly 90% of them present only once. The specimen was CD4+ T cells from peripheral blood mononuclear cells, collected after pregnancy. Receptors originate from a female donor with multiple sclerosis, enrolled in a pregnancy study.

The CDR3 sequence: CASRRGSTGELFF. As DNA, the CDR3 is TGTGCCAGCAGGCGGGGGAGCACCGGGGAGCTGTTTTTT. The chain links TRBV11-2 to TRBJ2-2; TRBD2 matches at 7 bases. CDR3 length equals 13 residues. Looked up from germline, CDR1 is SGHAT and CDR2 is FQNNGV. Unmatched junction bases numbered 2, after V lost 6 bases and J lost 4 bases.

CDR3 sequence: CASSPSSGFSNNEQFF. The CDR3 bases are TGTGCCAGCTCACCCTCGTCAGGGTTTAGCAACAATGAGCAGTTCTTC. This chain uses TRBV18 with TRBJ2-1; TRBD1 is a possible D gene (5 bases). Germline V gene data show CDR1 as KGHSH and CDR2 as LQKENI. The CDR3 has 16 amino acids. With 3 bases removed from V and 5 bases from J, the gap between germline ends came to 17 bases.

The V and J genes are TRBV7-9 and TRBJ2-1; 7 nucleotides match TRBD1. This CDR3 region has 14 residues. Germline CDR1 is SEHNR and CDR2 is FQNEAQ (reference sequence). V gave up 3 bases and J gave up 7 bases; unmatched junction bases: 6. The CDR3 sequence is CASSFRYRGNEQFF. The CDR3 nucleotides read TGTGCCAGCAGCTTTCGATACAGGGGTAATGAGCAGTTCTTC.

The chain combines TRBV21-1 with TRBJ1-2; the table's D call, TRBD1, has no DNA check behind it. TRBV21-1 is designated a pseudogene. The CDR3 runs to 13 residues. CDR3 protein: CASSRPAGEGYTF. In DNA form, the CDR3 reads TGTGCCAGCAGCAGGCCTGCAGGGGAGGGCTACACCTTC.

The chain uses TRBV6-1 and TRBJ2-5; TRBD1 matches 7 bases. V lost 7 bases to trimming and J lost 2 bases; unmatched junction nucleotides: 7. Germline V CDR1 and CDR2: MNHNS, SASEGT. There are 14 residues in the CDR3. For the CDR3, the DNA is TGTGCCAGCACGAAATTCAGGGGGCAAGAGACCCAGTACTTC. Translated, it gives CASTKFRGQETQYF.

This clone showed up just once. V and J are TRBV25-1 and TRBJ2-1, with D possibly being TRBD1 (6 bases). This CDR3 has 14 amino acids. Germline V gene lookup returns CDR1 MGHDK and CDR2 SYGVNS. Trimming shortened V by 4 bases and J by 8 bases, and 15 bases separated the two germline ends. The CDR3 loop reads CASSASDRWDEQFF. As DNA, the CDR3 is TGTGCCAGCAGTGCCAGCGACAGGTGGGATGAGCAGTTCTTC.

J is TRBJ2-1 and V is TRBV5-1, with TRBD2 matching over 9 bases. Trimming cost V 4 bases and J 6 bases; bases outside gene matches: 8. Germline CDR1 is SGHRS and CDR2 is YFSETQ. This CDR3 spans 15 amino acids. The CDR3 loop is CASSQAGGAVNEQFF. The CDR3 DNA reads TGCGCCAGCAGCCAAGCGGGAGGTGCCGTCAATGAGCAGTTCTTC.

V usage is TRBV5-6 and J usage is TRBJ1-5, with D possibly matching TRBD1 (6 bases). Germline CDR1 and CDR2: SGHDT and YYEEEE. V was clipped by 0 bases and J by 9 bases, with 13 bases between them. The CDR3 loop spans 14 amino acids. Written as DNA, the CDR3 is TGTGCCAGCAGCTTGGGGTTGGGGGCGAGGCCCCAGCATTTT. Translated: CASSLGLGARPQHF.

The rearrangement uses TRBV5-1 and TRBJ2-5, with 7 bases that match TRBD1. CDR3 length: 15 amino acids. The trim removed 8 bases at V and 2 bases at J, leaving 12 bases unmatched. Germline values: CDR1 SGHRS, CDR2 YFSETQ. The CDR3 nucleotides are TGCGCCAGTACCAAAGGGGGACAGCAGCAAGAGACCCAGTACTTC. Its protein product is CASTKGGQQQETQYF.

This chain links TRBV28 with TRBJ2-7; TRBD1 matches at 8 bases. CDR1 and CDR2 (germline): MDHEN, SYDVKM. There are 12 residues in the CDR3. The J segment lost 2 bases and the V segment lost 10 bases, leaving 4 bases of the junction unmatched. CDR3 in DNA: TGTGCCATAGGGGACAGGACCTACGAGCAGTACTTC. Its protein is CAIGDRTYEQYF.

There are a few counts of this clone. The chain joins TRBV10-3 to TRBJ2-1; D unresolved. Germline CDR1 and CDR2: ENHRY and SYGVKD. CDR3 length equals 13 residues. V was cut by 3 bases and J by 6 bases, with 9 bases left in between. The CDR3 reads CAISDAYGNEQFF. DNA of the CDR3: TGTGCCATCAGTGACGCGTATGGCAATGAGCAGTTCTTC.

The V call is TRBV6-4, the J call TRBJ2-1, with 10 bases aligning to TRBD2. J was trimmed by 6 bases and V by 6 bases; bases with no gene match: 8. From germline, CDR1 is MRHNA and CDR2 SNTAGT. The CDR3 totals 15 residues. CDR3 protein: CASSRGTSEINEQFF. The DNA of the CDR3 is TGTGCCAGCAGCCGAGGGACTAGCGAGATCAATGAGCAGTTCTTC.

The genes are TRBV7-9 and TRBJ1-4; D not certain. V was trimmed by 5 bases and J by 5 bases, leaving 9 bases between them. The CDR3 has 13 residues. In germline, CDR1 is SEHNR, CDR2 FQNEAQ (reference sequence). This CDR3 reads CASSLQENEKLFF. CDR3 bases: TGTGCCAGCAGCCTGCAAGAGAATGAAAAACTGTTTTTT.

V and J are TRBV6-1 and TRBJ1-5, with D possibly matching TRBD1 (6 bases). The V end lost 7 bases, the J end lost 3 bases, and 16 bases lay between the germline ends. Looked up from germline, CDR1 is MNHNS and CDR2 is SASEGT. The CDR3 sequence is 15 residues long. CDR3 sequence: CASTRDTRNNQPQHF. The CDR3 DNA is TGTGCCAGCACTCGGGACACCAGAAACAATCAGCCCCAGCATTTT.

This chain uses TRBV4-1 with TRBJ1-4; D remains unclear. Germline loops: CDR1 MGHRA, CDR2 YSYEKL. This CDR3 contains 16 residues. V was cut by 2 bases and J by 4 bases, with 14 bases left in between. Here the CDR3 reads CASSQLGPGNNEKLFF. CDR3 bases: TGCGCCAGCAGCCAACTGGGCCCGGGGAATAATGAAAAACTGTTTTTT.

The rearrangement links TRBV6-5 to TRBJ1-1, with TRBD1 matching 7 bases. The V gene's germline CDR1 is MNHEY and CDR2 SVGAGI. The junction had 8 bases not matched to a gene; V was cut back by 0 bases and J by 4 bases. This CDR3 comprises 16 residues. This CDR3 reads CASSYSSRRGTTEAFF. The CDR3 DNA reads as TGTGCCAGCAGTTACTCGAGCCGCAGGGGGACCACTGAAGCTTTCTTT.

This clone was observed once. The chain joins TRBV4-1 to TRBJ1-3, with D possibly matching TRBD1 (6 bases). This CDR3 is built from 16 residues. The germline CDR1 and CDR2 sequences are MGHRA and YSYEKL. V shed 4 bases and J shed 3 bases, with 16 bases lying between them. The CDR3 DNA is TGCGCCAGCAGCCTCCGAGCGGGGGCGCGTGGAAACACCATATATTTT. This codes for CASSLRAGARGNTIYF.

V usage is TRBV28 and J usage is TRBJ1-2; a possible D gene is TRBD1 (6 bases). This CDR3 has 16 amino acids. Trimming left V 5 bases short and J 7 bases short, with 23 bases between. Germline loops: CDR1 MDHEN, CDR2 SYDVKM. The CDR3 spells CASSPPVVGQLGGYTF. Here the CDR3 DNA reads TGTGCCAGCAGTCCCCCCGTAGTGGGACAATTAGGTGGCTACACCTTC.

The J gene is TRBJ2-3, the V gene TRBV12-5, with 7 positions matching TRBD2. The germline V gene has CDR1 LGHNT and CDR2 FRNRAP. With 3 bases clipped from V and 3 bases from J, the junction kept 6 bases outside the gene matches. The CDR3 runs to 15 residues. This chain's CDR3 is CASGLLAGGTDTQYF. The CDR3 coding sequence is TGTGCTAGTGGTTTATTAGCCGGGGGGACAGATACGCAGTATTTT.

This chain uses TRBV27 with TRBJ2-3; TRBD2 is a possible D gene (6 bases). Trimming took 2 bases from V and 4 from J, leaving 13 bases between them. Germline lookup yields CDR1 MNHEY and CDR2 SMNVEV (reference sequence). The CDR3 is 15 residues long. CDR3 amino acids: CASSLNLGEADTQYF. CDR3 bases: TGTGCCAGCAGTTTAAACTTAGGGGAGGCAGATACGCAGTATTTT.

The chain recombines TRBV7-2 with TRBJ1-1; unclear D gene. CDR3 length equals 13 residues. Trimming removed 5 bases from V and 6 bases from J, with 13 bases in between. Germline CDR1 SGHTA, CDR2 FQGNSA. As DNA, the CDR3 is TGTGCCAGCAGCCTAAACGCTGGGCCTGAAGCTTTCTTT. Amino acids: CASSLNAGPEAFF. The whole variable domain, remainder taken from reference TRBV7-2 and TRBJ1-1, is GAGVSQSPSNKVTEKGKDVELRCDPISGHTALYWYRQSLGQGLEFLIYFQGNSAPDKSGLPSDRFSAERTGGSVSTLTIQRTQQEDSAVYLCASSLNAGPEAFFGQGTRLTVV.

V and J are TRBV6-4 and TRBJ2-2, with TRBD1 matching 8 bases. The CDR3 spans 15 residues. Germline CDR1 MRHNA, CDR2 SNTAGT. Trimming removed 3 bases from V and 1 base from J; junction bases left unmatched: 1. The chain's CDR3 is CASSEGTGNTGELFF. Here the CDR3 DNA reads TGTGCCAGCAGTGAGGGGACAGGGAACACCGGGGAGCTGTTTTTT.

The J gene is TRBJ2-3, the V gene TRBV10-1; 9 bases fit TRBD2. Germline trimming cut 2 bases from V and 6 bases from J; bases unmatched to any gene: 15. Germline loops: CDR1 WNHNN, CDR2 SYGVQD (reference sequence). The CDR3 loop spans 18 amino acids. The CDR3 region is CASSELPSGTSPGDTQYF. As DNA, the CDR3 is TGCGCCAGCAGTGAGCTCCCTAGCGGGACGTCACCTGGGGATACGCAGTATTTT.

The chain has TRBV11-2 and TRBJ2-2, with a weak D call TRBD2 (5 bases). CDR3 length: 16 amino acids. Per the germline V gene, CDR1 is SGHAT and CDR2 is FQNNGV. Between the trimmed V and J ends, which lost 5 bases and 1 base, there was a span of 14 bases. The DNA for the CDR3 is TGTGCCAGCAGCCTCCTCCCCGGGATGAACACCGGGGAGCTGTTTTTT. It encodes CASSLLPGMNTGELFF.

The CDR3: CASSIGQLGDTEAFF. The CDR3, as DNA: TGTGCCAGCTCGATCGGACAGCTGGGGGACACTGAAGCTTTCTTT. This chain connects TRBV18 to TRBJ1-1; TRBD1 might be the D (6 bases). Per germline, CDR1 KGHSH and CDR2 LQKENI. Trimming removed 6 bases at V and 3 bases at J, with 17 bases between. The CDR3 runs to 15 residues.

This chain uses TRBV7-9 with TRBJ2-1; D gene uncertain. The CDR3 runs 13 residues. From germline, CDR1 is SEHNR and CDR2 FQNEAQ (reference sequence). V lost 1 base, J lost 6 bases, and 7 bases lay in between. CDR3 in amino acids: CASSLGSSNEQFF. For the CDR3, the DNA is TGTGCCAGCAGCTTAGGGTCCAGCAATGAGCAGTTCTTC.

V usage is TRBV28 and J usage is TRBJ2-1, with unresolved D. V shed 1 base and J shed 5 bases, with 9 bases lying between them. The CDR3 length is 14 residues. Looked up from germline, CDR1 is MDHEN and CDR2 is SYDVKM. The CDR3: CASSLLDFDNEQFF. In DNA form, the CDR3 reads TGTGCCAGCAGTTTATTAGATTTCGACAATGAGCAGTTCTTC.

V and J are TRBV11-3 and TRBJ2-3; D possibly corresponds to TRBD2 (5 bases). Between the trimmed V and J ends, which lost 3 bases and 4 bases, there was a span of 8 bases. The CDR3 consists of 13 residues. Germline values: CDR1 SGHNT, CDR2 YENEEA. CDR3 sequence: CASSLEVPDTQYF. CDR3 nucleotide sequence: TGTGCCAGCAGCTTGGAGGTGCCAGATACGCAGTATTTT. The complete variable domain, with remaining parts taken from reference TRBV11-3 and TRBJ2-3, reads EAGVVQSPRYKIIEKKQPVAFWCNPISGHNTLYWYLQNLGQGPELLIRYENEEAVDDSQLPKDRFSAERLKGVDSTLKIQPAELGDSAVYLCASSLEVPDTQYFGPGTRLTVL.

V usage is TRBV7-9 and J usage is TRBJ1-4; D gene uncertain. The CDR3 length is 14 residues. Germline values: CDR1 SEHNR, CDR2 FQNEAQ (reference sequence). Deletions cut 8 bases from V and 7 bases from J, with 17 bases between. CDR3 nucleotide sequence: TGTGCCAGCCAGCGGGATGGAGGGAGTGAAAAACTGTTTTTT. Its protein product is CASQRDGGSEKLFF.

This sequence joins TRBV5-1 and TRBJ2-5; D possibly corresponds to TRBD2 (7 bases). There are 15 residues in the CDR3. Trimming cost V 0 bases and J 4 bases, with 13 bases left between them. CDR1 and CDR2 from the germline V gene are SGHRS and YFSETQ. This chain's CDR3 is CASSLALGGGETQYF. The CDR3 region has the DNA TGCGCCAGCAGCTTGGCCTTAGGGGGGGGAGAGACCCAGTACTTC.

This clone was counted a single time. The chain couples TRBV10-3 to TRBJ2-7; 7 positions agree with TRBD2. The CDR3 has 15 amino acids. Trimming took 2 bases from V and 2 from J; bases not matched to a gene: 6. Germline V gene sequence: CDR1 ENHRY, CDR2 SYGVKD. CDR3 coding DNA: TGTGCCATCAGTGAGCAGACTAGCAGCCCCTACGAGCAGTACTTC. Translating gives CAISEQTSSPYEQYF.